This T cell receptor beta chain is drawn from a study of a mutant IDH1 vaccine in newly diagnosed glioma. Time point reported: week 11, during vaccination. The content of each vaccine dose was 300 ug of mutant IDH1 20-mer peptide, and topical imiquimod accompanied it. About this clone: Its cognate antigen is unknown.

Assay used: immunoSEQ multiplex PCR; TCRdb lists only in-frame clones, some missing. Of 25,000 to 35,000 clones in the sample, 90% were seen once. CDR3 length: 15 amino acids. Germline assignment: CDR1 KGHSH and CDR2 LQKENI. The trim removed 4 bases at V and 4 bases at J, leaving 6 bases unmatched. This clonotype was obtained from a man younger than 35 with glioma. Material: PBMCs, obtained from a glioma patient whose treatment included an IDH1 peptide vaccine. V is TRBV18 and J is TRBJ2-3; 9 nucleotides align to TRBD2. The CDR3 reads CASSLVSGSADTQYF. Written as DNA, the CDR3 is TGTGCCAGCTCACTTGTTAGCGGGAGTGCAGATACGCAGTATTTT. The whole variable domain, remainder taken from reference TRBV18 and TRBJ2-3, is NAGVMQNPRHLVRRRGQEARLRCSPMKGHSHVYWYRQLPEEGLKFMVYLQKENIIDESGMPKERFSAEFPKEGPSILRIQQVVRGDSAAYFCASSLVSGSADTQYFGPGTRLTVL.